This TCR beta chain was obtained from a study of blood T cell repertoires in COVID-19. Study information: The United States, Italy and Spain were the sources of the acute and convalescent COVID-19 samples.

In the study's own analysis: Estimation of nucleated cell counts was performed using reference gene primer amplification. Clones were read by immunoSEQ multiplex PCR, and TCRdb kept only the in-frame ones, dropping some. V, J and clone size reflect that table, while D and trimming were determined from the DNA. The sample has 400,000 to 450,000 clones, 85% to 90% seen once. The CDR3 length is 14 residues. Germline values: CDR1 SGHVS, CDR2 FNYEAQ. The V and J ends lost 0 bases and 5 bases respectively, with 10 bases between them. All enrollees were roughly 18 to 100 years old and from fewer than 25 US areas. Recovered participants had two consecutive negative NP/OP PCR tests, healthcare professional clearance, or symptom resolution.

The TCR sequence derives from a man aged 30-40 years who had recovered from COVID-19. The chain uses TRBV7-6 and TRBJ2-5; D possibly corresponds to TRBD1 (6 bases). What was sequenced was PBMCs or T cells enriched from blood (not recorded which). The CDR3: CASSLARGRETQYF. Here the CDR3 DNA reads TGTGCCAGCAGCTTAGCCAGGGGTAGGGAGACCCAGTACTTC.